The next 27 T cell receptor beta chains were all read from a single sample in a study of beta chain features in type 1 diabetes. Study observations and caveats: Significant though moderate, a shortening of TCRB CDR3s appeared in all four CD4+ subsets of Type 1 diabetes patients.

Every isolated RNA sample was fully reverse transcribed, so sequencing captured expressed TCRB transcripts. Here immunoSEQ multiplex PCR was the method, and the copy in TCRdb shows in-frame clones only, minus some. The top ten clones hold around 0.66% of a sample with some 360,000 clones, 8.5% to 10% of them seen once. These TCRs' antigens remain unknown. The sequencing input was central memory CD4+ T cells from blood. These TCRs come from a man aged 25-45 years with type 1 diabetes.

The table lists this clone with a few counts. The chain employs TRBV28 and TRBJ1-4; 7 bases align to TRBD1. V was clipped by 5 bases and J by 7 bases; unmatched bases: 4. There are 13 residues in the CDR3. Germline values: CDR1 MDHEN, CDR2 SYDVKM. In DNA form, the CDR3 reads TGTGCCAGCAGTACGACAGGGTTTGAAAAACTGTTTTTT. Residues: CASSTTGFEKLFF.

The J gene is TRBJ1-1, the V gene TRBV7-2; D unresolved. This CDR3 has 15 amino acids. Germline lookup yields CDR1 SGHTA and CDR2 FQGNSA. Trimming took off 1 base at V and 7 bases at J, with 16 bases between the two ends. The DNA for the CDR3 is TGTGCCAGCAGCTTAGTCGACATGGCCTGGGGTGAAGCTTTCTTT. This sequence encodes CASSLVDMAWGEAFF. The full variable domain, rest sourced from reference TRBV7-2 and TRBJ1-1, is GAGVSQSPSNKVTEKGKDVELRCDPISGHTALYWYRQSLGQGLEFLIYFQGNSAPDKSGLPSDRFSAERTGGSVSTLTIQRTQQEDSAVYLCASSLVDMAWGEAFFGQGTRLTVV.

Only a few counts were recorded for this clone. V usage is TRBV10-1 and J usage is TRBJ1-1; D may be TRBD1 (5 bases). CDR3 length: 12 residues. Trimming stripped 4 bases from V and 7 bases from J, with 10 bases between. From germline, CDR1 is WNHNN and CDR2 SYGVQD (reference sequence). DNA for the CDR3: TGCGCCAGCAGTGTTGGAGGGGTTGAAGCTTTCTTT. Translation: CASSVGGVEAFF.

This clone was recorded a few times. CDR3 sequence: CASSVGLLYGYTF. The CDR3 DNA reads as TGTGCCAGCAGCGTGGGCCTACTCTATGGCTACACCTTC. The chain couples TRBV9 to TRBJ1-2; D gene unclear. CDR1 is SGDLS, CDR2 YYNGEE, per germline. The CDR3 contains 13 residues. Trimming removed 2 bases from V and 4 bases from J, with 9 bases in between. Using reference TRBV9 and TRBJ1-2 for the parts outside the CDR3, the full variable domain is DSGVTQTPKHLITATGQRVTLRCSPRSGDLSVYWYQQSLDQGLQFLIQYYNGEERAKGNILERFSAQQFPDLHSELNLSSLELGDSALYFCASSVGLLYGYTFGSGTRLTVV.

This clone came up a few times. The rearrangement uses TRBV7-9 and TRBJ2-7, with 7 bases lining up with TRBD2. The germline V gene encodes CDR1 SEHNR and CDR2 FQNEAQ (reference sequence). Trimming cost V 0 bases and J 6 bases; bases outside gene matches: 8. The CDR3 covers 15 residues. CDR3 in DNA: TGTGCCAGCAGCTTAGCGTCGACTAGCCGCCCCGAGCAGTACTTC. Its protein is CASSLASTSRPEQYF.

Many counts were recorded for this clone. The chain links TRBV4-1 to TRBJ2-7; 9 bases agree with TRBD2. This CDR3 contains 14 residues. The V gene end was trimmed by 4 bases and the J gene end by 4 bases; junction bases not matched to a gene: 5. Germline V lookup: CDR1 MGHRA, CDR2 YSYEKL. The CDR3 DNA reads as TGCGCCAGCAGCCCTCGCAGCGGGGGGTACGAGCAGTACTTC. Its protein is CASSPRSGGYEQYF.

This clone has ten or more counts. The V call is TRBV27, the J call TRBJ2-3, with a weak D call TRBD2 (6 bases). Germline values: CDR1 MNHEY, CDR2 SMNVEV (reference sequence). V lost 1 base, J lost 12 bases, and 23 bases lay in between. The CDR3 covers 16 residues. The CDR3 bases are TGTGCCAGCAGTTTATTCGGGGGTAGAGTTGCTGGGACCCAGTATTTT. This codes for CASSLFGGRVAGTQYF.

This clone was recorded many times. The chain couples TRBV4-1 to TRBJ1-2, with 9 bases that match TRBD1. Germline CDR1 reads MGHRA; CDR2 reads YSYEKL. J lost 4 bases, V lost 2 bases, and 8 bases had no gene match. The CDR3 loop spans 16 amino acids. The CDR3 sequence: CASSQTETGGGYGYTF. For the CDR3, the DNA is TGCGCCAGCAGCCAAACCGAGACAGGGGGGGGCTATGGCTACACCTTC.

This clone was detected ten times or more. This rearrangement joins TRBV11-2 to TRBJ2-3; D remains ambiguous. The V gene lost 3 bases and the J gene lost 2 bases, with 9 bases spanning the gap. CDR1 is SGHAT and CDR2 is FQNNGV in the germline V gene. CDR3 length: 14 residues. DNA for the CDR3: TGTGCCAGCAGCTTCACAGCTATCACAGATACGCAGTATTTT. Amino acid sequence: CASSFTAITDTQYF. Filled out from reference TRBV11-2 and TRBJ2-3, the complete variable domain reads EAGVAQSPRYKIIEKRQSVAFWCNPISGHATLYWYQQILGQGPKLLIQFQNNGVVDDSQLPKDRFSAERLKGVDSTLKIQPAKLEDSAVYLCASSFTAITDTQYFGPGTRLTVL.

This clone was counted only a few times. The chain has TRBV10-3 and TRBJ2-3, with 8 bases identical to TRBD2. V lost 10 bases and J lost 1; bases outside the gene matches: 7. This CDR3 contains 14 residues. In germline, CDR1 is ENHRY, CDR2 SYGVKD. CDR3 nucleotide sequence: TGTGCCACCCTCCCAGCGGGAGGCACAGATACGCAGTATTTT. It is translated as CATLPAGGTDTQYF.

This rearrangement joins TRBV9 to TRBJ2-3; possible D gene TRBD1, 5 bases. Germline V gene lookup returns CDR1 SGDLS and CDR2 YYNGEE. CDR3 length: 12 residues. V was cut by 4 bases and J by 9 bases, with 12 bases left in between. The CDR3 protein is CASSQGSGTQYF. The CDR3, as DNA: TGTGCCAGCAGCCAGGGATCGGGCACGCAGTATTTT.

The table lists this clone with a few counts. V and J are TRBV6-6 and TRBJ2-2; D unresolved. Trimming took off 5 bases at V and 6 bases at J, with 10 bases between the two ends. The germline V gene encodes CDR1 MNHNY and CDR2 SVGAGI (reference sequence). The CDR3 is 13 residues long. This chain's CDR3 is CASSPIGAGELFF. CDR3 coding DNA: TGTGCCAGCAGTCCGATTGGGGCCGGGGAGCTGTTTTTT.

CDR3 residues: CASSLVGDTIYF. Written as DNA, the CDR3 is TGTGCCAGCAGCTTAGTTGGGGACACCATATATTTT. V and J are TRBV7-2 and TRBJ1-3; D is uncertain. The CDR3 runs to 12 residues. V was pared by 1 base and J by 8 bases, with 6 bases between. Germline CDR1 reads SGHTA; CDR2 reads FQGNSA.

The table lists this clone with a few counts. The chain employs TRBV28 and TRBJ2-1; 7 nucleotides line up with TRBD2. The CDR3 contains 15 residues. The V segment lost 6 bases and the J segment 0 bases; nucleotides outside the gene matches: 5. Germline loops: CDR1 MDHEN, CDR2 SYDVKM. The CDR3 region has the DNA TGTGCCAGCAGCAAAGGGACTAACTCCTACAATGAGCAGTTCTTC. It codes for CASSKGTNSYNEQFF.

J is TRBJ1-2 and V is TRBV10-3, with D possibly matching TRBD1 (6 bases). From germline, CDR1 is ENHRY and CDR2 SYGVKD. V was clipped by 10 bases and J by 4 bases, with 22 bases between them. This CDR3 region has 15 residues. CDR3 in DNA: TGTGCCAGCGACGTTACGGCCAGGGGAGGCTATGGCTACACCTTC. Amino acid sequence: CASDVTARGGYGYTF.

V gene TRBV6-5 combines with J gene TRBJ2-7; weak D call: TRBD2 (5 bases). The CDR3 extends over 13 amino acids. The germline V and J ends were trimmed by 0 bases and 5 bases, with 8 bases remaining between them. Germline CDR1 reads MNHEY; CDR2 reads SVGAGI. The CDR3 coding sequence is TGTGCCAGCAGTTACTCGGTCGGGGACGAGCAGTACTTC. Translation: CASSYSVGDEQYF.

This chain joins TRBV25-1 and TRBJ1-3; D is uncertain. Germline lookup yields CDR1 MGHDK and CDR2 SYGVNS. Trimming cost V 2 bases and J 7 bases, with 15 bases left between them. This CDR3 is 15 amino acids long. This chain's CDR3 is CASSEGYAKGNTIYF. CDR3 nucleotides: TGTGCCAGCAGTGAAGGTTATGCGAAAGGGAACACCATATATTTT. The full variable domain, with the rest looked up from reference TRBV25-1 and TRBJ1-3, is EADIYQTPRYLVIGTGKKITLECSQTMGHDKMYWYQQDPGMELHLIHYSYGVNSTEKGDLSSESTVSRIRTEHFPLTLESARPSHTSQYLCASSEGYAKGNTIYFGEGSWLTVV.

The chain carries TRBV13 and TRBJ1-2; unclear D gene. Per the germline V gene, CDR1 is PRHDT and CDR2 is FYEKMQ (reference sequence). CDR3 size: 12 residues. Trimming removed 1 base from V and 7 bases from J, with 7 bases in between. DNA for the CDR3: TGTGCCAGCAGCTTAGAGAGTGGTGGCTACACCTTC. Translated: CASSLESGGYTF.

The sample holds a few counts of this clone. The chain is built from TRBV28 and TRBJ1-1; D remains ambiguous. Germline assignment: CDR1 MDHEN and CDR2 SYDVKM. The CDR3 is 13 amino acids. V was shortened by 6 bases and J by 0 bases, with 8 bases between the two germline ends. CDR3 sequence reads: CASSIQLNTEAFF. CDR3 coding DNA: TGTGCCAGCAGCATACAGCTGAACACTGAAGCTTTCTTT. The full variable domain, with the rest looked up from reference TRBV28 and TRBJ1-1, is DVKVTQSSRYLVKRTGEKVFLECVQDMDHENMFWYRQDPGLGLRLIYFSYDVKMKEKGDIPEGYSVSREKKERFSLILESASTNQTSMYLCASSIQLNTEAFFGQGTRLTVV.

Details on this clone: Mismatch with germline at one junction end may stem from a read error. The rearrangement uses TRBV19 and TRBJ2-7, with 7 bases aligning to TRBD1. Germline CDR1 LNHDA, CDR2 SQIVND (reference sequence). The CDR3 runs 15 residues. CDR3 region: CASSPSGQQNDRGSF. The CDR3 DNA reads TGTGCCAGTAGTCCCTCGGGACAGCAGAACGACCGGGGCTCTTTC.

For the CDR3, the DNA is TGTGCCAGCAGATCTGGGTCTAGGGGGGCGGGGAGCACTGAAGCTTTCTTT. Translation: CASRSGSRGAGSTEAFF. The genes are TRBV28 and TRBJ1-1; TRBD1 is a possible D gene (6 bases). V was trimmed by 6 bases and J by 4 bases, leaving 24 bases between them. The CDR3 is 17 residues long. The V gene's germline CDR1 is MDHEN and CDR2 SYDVKM.

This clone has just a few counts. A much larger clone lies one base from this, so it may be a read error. The CDR3 DNA reads TGTGCCAGCAGTAGCGGGACTAGCGGTTACAATGAGCAGTTCTTC. Its protein product is CASSSGTSGYNEQFF. The J gene is TRBJ2-1, the V gene TRBV10-3, with 11 bases that match TRBD2. This CDR3 comprises 15 residues. Germline-derived CDR1 and CDR2 are ENHRY and SYGVKD.

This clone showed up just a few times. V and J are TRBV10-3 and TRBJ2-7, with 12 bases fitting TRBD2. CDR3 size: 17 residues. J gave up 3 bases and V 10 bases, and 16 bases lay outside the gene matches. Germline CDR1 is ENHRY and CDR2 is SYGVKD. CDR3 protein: CATKPGLAGRRLYEQYF. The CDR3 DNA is TGTGCCACCAAACCGGGACTAGCGGGCCGAAGGCTCTACGAGCAGTACTTC.

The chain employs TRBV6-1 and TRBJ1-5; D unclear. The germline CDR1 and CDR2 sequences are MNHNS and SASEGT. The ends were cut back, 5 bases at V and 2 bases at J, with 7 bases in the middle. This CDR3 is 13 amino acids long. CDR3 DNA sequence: TGTGCCAGCAGTCAGGAGGGCAATCAGCCCCAGCATTTT. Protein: CASSQEGNQPQHF.

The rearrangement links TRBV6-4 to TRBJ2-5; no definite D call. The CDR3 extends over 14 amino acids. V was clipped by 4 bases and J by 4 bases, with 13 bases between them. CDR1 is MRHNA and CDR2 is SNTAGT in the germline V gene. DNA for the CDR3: TGTGCCAGCAGTGTAAACCCCTTTCGAGAGACCCAGTACTTC. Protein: CASSVNPFRETQYF.

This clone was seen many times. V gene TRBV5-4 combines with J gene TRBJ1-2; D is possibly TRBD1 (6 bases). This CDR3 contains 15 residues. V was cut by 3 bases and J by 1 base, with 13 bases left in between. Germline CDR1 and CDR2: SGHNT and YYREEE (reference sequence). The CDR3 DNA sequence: TGTGCCAGCAGCTATCAATGGACAGATAACTATGGCTACACCTTC. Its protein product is CASSYQWTDNYGYTF.

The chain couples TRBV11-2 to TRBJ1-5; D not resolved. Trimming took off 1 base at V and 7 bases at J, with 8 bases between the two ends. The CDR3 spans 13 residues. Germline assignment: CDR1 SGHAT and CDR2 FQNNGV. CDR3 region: CASSLGVGQPQHF. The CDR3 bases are TGTGCCAGCAGCTTAGGGGTCGGGCAGCCCCAGCATTTT. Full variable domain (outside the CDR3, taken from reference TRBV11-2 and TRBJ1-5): EAGVAQSPRYKIIEKRQSVAFWCNPISGHATLYWYQQILGQGPKLLIQFQNNGVVDDSQLPKDRFSAERLKGVDSTLKIQPAKLEDSAVYLCASSLGVGQPQHFGDGTRLSIL.